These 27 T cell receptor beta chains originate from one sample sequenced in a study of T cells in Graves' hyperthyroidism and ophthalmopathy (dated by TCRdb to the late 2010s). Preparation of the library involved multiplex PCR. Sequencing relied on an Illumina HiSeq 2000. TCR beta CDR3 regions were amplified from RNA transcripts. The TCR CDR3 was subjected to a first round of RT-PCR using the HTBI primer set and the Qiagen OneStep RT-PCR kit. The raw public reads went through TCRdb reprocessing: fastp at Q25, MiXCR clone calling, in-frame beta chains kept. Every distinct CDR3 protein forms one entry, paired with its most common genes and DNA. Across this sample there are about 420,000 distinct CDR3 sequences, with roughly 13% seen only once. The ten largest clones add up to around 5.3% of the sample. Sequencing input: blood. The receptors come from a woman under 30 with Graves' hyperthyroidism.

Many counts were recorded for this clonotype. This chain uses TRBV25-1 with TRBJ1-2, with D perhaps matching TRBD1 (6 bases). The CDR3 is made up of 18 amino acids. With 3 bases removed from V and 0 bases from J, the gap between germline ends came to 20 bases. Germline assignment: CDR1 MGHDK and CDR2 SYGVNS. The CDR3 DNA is TGTGCCAGCAGTGACAGAGCAAGGGGGGGCACTCCTAACTATGGCTACACCTTC. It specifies CASSDRARGGTPNYGYTF.

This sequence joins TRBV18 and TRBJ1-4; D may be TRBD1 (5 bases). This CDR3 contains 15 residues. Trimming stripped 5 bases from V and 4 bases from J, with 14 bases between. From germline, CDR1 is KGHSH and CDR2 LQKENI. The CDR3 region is CASSESGRLNEKLFF. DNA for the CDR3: TGTGCCAGCTCAGAATCGGGACGGCTTAATGAAAAACTGTTTTTT.

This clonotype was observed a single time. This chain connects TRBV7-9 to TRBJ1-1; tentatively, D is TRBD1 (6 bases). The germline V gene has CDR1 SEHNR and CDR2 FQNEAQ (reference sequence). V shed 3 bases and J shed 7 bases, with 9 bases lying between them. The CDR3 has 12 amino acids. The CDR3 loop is CASSFDRREAFF. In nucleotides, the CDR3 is TGTGCCAGCAGCTTTGACAGGCGTGAAGCTTTCTTT.

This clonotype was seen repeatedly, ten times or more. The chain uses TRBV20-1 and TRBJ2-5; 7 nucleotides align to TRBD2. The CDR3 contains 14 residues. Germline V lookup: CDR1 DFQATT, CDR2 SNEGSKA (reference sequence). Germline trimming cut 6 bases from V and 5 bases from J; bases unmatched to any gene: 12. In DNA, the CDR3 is TGCAGTGCCCCAGTGGGGGGGTTGGGGGAGACCCAGTACTTC. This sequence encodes CSAPVGGLGETQYF.

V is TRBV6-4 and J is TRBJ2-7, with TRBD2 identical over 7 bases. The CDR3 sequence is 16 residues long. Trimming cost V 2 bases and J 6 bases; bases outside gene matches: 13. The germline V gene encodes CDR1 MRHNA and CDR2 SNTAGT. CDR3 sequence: CASSDGEGLRGTEQYF. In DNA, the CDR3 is TGTGCCAGCAGTGACGGGGAGGGACTCCGAGGGACCGAGCAGTACTTC.

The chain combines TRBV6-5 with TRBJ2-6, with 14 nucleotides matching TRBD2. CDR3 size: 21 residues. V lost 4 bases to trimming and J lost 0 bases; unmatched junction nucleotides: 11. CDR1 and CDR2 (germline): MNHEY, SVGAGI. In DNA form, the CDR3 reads TGTGCCAGCAGTTCCCGGACTAGCGGGAGGTCGGGAAACTCTGGGGCCAACGTCCTGACTTTC. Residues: CASSSRTSGRSGNSGANVLTF.

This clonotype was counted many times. In nucleotides, the CDR3 is TGTGCCAGCAGCAGCTTGGAGCGGGGGATCTACAATGAGCAGTTCTTC. Translation: CASSSLERGIYNEQFF. The V call is TRBV11-2, the J call TRBJ2-1; 8 nucleotides match TRBD2. V was pared by 5 bases and J by 3 bases, with 9 bases of the junction left unmatched. The CDR3 sequence is 16 residues long. CDR1 is SGHAT and CDR2 is FQNNGV in the germline V gene.

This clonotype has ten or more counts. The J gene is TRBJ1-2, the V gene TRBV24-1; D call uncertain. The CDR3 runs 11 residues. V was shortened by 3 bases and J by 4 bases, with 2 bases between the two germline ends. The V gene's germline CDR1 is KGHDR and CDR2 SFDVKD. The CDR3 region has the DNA TGTGCCACCAGTGATCTCTATGGCTACACCTTC. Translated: CATSDLYGYTF.

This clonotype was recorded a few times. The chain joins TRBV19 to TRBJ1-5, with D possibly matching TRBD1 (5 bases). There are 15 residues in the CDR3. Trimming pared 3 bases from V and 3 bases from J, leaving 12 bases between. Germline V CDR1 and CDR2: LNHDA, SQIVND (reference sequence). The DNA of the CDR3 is TGTGCCAGTAGTATGGTAGGGGTCGACAATCAGCCCCAGCATTTT. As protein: CASSMVGVDNQPQHF. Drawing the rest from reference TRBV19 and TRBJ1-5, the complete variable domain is DGGITQSPKYLFRKEGQNVTLSCEQNLNHDAMYWYRQDPGQGLRLIYYSQIVNDFQKGDIAEGYSVSREKKESFPLTVTSAQKNPTAFYLCASSMVGVDNQPQHFGDGTRLSIL.

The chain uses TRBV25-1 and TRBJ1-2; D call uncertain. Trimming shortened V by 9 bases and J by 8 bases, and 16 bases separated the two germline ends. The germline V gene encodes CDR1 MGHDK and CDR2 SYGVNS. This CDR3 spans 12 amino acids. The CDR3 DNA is TGTGCCAGTTCGAACGGGTTGGGCGGCTACACCTTC. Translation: CASSNGLGGYTF.

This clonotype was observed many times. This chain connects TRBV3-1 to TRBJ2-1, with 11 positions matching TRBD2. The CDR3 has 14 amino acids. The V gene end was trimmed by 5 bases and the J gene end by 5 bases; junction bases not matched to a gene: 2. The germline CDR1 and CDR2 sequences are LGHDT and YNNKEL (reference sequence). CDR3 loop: CASSTGLADNEQFF. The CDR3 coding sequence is TGTGCCAGCAGCACGGGACTAGCGGACAATGAGCAGTTCTTC.

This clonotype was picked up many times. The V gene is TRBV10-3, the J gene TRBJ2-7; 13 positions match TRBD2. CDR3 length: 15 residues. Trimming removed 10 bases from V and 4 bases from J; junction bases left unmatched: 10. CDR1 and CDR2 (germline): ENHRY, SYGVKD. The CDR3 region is CASQSRTSGSYEQYF. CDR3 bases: TGTGCCAGTCAGTCCAGGACTAGCGGGAGTTACGAGCAGTACTTC.

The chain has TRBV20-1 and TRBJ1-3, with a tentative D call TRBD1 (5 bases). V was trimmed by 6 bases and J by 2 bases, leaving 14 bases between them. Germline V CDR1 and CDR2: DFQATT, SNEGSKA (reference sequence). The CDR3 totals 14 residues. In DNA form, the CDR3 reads TGCAGTGCCTACTCCCAGGGAGCTGGAAACACCATATATTTT. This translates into CSAYSQGAGNTIYF.

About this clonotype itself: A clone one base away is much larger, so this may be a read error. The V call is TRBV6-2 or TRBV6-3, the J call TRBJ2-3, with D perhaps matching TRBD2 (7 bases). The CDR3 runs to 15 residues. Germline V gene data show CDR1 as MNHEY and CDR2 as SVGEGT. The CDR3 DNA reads TGTGCCAGCAGTAGGGGGAGGGTTGGCACAGATACGCAGTGTTTT. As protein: CASSRGRVGTDTQCF.

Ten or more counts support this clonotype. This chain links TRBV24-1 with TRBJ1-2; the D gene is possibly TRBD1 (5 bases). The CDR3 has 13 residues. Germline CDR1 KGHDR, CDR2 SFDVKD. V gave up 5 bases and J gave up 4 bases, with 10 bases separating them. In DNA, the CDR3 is TGTGCCACCAGTGTGGAGGGGAGCTATGGCTACACCTTC. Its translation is CATSVEGSYGYTF.

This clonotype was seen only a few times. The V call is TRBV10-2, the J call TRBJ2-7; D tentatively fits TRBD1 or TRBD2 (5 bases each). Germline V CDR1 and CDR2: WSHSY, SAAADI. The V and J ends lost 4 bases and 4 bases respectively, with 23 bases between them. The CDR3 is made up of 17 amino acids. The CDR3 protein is CASSGGSNLLLLYEQYF. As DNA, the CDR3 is TGCGCCAGCAGTGGGGGGAGTAACCTACTTTTACTATACGAGCAGTACTTC.

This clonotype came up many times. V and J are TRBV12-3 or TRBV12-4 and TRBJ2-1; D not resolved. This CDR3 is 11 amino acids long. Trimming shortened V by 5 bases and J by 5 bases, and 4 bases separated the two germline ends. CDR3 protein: CASSRNNEQFF. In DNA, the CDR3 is TGTGCCAGCAGTCGGAACAATGAGCAGTTCTTC.

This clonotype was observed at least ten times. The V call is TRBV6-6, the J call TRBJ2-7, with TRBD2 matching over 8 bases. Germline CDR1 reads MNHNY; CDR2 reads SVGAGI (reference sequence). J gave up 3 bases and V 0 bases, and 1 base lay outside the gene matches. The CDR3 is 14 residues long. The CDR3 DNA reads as TGTGCCAGCAGTTACTCAGCGGGAGTCTACGAGCAGTACTTC. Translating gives CASSYSAGVYEQYF.

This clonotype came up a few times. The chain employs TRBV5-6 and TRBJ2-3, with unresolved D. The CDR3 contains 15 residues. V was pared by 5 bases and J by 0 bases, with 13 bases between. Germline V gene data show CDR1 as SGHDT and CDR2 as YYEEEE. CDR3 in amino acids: CASRPKLSSTDTQYF. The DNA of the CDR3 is TGTGCCAGCAGGCCAAAACTATCTAGCACAGATACGCAGTATTTT.

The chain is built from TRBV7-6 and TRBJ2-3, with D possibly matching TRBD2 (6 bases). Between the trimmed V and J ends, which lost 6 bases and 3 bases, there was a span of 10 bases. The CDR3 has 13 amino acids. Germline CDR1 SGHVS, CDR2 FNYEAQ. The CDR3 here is CASRPGVTDTQYF. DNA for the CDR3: TGTGCCAGCAGGCCGGGAGTGACAGATACGCAGTATTTT.

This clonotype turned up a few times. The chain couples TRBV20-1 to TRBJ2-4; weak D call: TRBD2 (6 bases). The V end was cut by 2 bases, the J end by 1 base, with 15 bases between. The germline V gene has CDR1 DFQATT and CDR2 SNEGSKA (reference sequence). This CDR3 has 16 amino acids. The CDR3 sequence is CSARSGVLIAKNIQYF. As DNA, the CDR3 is TGCAGTGCTAGATCGGGAGTGCTAATTGCCAAAAACATTCAGTACTTC.

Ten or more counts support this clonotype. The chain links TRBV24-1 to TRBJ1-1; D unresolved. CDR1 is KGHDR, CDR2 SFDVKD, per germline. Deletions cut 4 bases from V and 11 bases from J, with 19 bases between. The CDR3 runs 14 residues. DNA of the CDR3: TGTGCCACCAGTGACAAGGACGGCCAGGCCGGCGCTTTCTTT. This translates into CATSDKDGQAGAFF.

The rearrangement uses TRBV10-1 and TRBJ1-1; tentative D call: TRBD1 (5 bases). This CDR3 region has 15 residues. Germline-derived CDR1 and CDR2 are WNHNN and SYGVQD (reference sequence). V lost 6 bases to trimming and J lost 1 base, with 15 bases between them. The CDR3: CASSLKPRGNTEAFF. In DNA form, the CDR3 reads TGCGCCAGCAGCCTGAAACCAAGGGGGAACACTGAAGCTTTCTTT.

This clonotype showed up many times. The chain's CDR3 is CAWSVGVAYEQYF. The DNA for the CDR3 is TGTGCCTGGAGTGTTGGTGTTGCCTACGAGCAGTACTTC. This chain links TRBV30 with TRBJ2-7; D not certain. The CDR3 runs 13 residues. V was trimmed by 0 bases and J by 2 bases, leaving 8 bases between them. Germline V gene sequence: CDR1 GTSNPN, CDR2 SVGIG (reference sequence).

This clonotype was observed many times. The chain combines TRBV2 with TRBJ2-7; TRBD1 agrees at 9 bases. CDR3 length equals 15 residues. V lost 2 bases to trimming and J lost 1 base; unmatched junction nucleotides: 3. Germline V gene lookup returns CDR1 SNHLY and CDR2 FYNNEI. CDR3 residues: CASSERQGGSYEQYF. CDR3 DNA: TGTGCCAGCAGTGAACGACAGGGGGGGTCCTACGAGCAGTACTTC.

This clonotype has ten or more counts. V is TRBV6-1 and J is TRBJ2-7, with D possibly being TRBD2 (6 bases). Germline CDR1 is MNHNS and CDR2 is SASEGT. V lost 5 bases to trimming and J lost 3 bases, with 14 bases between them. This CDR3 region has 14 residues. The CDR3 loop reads CASSLEVEGYEQYF. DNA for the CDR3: TGTGCCAGCAGTCTAGAGGTGGAGGGCTACGAGCAGTACTTC.

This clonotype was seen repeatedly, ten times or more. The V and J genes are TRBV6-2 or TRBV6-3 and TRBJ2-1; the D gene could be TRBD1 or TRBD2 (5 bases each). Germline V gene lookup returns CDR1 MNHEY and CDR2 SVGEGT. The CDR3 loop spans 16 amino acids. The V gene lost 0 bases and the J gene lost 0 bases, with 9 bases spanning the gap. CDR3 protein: CASSYSRGSSYNEQFF. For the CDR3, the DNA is TGTGCCAGCAGTTACTCGAGGGGAAGCTCCTACAATGAGCAGTTCTTC.